A selection of T cell receptor beta chains follows, all from one sample in a study of blood T cells in healthy people across ages. A single record per CDR3 protein comes from TCRdb applying MiXCR to the 5' RACE reads. This table holds a few hundred thousand distinct CDR3 sequences, approximately 26% found once. This sample was shared with a second study, whose subject was T cells of mothers and their children.

The specimen was blood. The receptors derive from a boy aged 2 to 10 in good health. Each CDR3 is given with its conserved first and last residue.

length	V	CDR3
15	TRBV4-3	CASSQDRSGSNEQYF
16	TRBV7-9	CASSYTGTGFNSPLHF
13	TRBV28	CASRWTASYEQYF
15	TRBV9	CASSAGDTVLNTIYF
13	TRBV6-5	CASRDLRVEKLFF
15	TRBV7-3	CASSASGGATGELFF
12	TRBV24-1	CATGGSSYEQYF
14	TRBV29-1	CSVEADEVSYEQYF
14	TRBV20-1	CSARLRVEWETQYF
16	TRBV7-8	CASSLRPVFMNTEAFF
13	TRBV5-1	CASSLVIGGKLFF
13	TRBV6-5	CASQNAGANVLTF
14	TRBV27	CASNRGLNTGELFF
15	TRBV15	CATSKGQSSGNTIYF
16	TRBV7-6	CASSPLREGASYEQYF
16	TRBV12-3/TRBV12-4	CASSPYSGGKTDTQYF
13	TRBV7-2	CASSLGDYNEQFF
17	TRBV6-1	CASSDGQGRSGANVLTF
18	TRBV29-1	CSVEDSSRGHSGANVLTF
15	TRBV20-1	CSAETGEGSGYEQYF
18	TRBV7-9	CASSSYKGGTNAHYEQYF
15	TRBV11-2	CASSLRRDPSYEQYF
15	TRBV10-3	CAISDPRQGDRTQYF
15	TRBV4-3	CASSQDGTVQETQYF
17	TRBV11-2	CASSSGQPKLPPGSCFF
14	TRBV20-1	CSASGTSGLETQYF
15	TRBV20-1	CSARSGTGIQETQYF
16	TRBV9	CASSVGPVRGQETQYF
15	TRBV5-1	CASIPYQGARETQYF
10	TRBV20-1	CSAWDNEQFF
18	TRBV4-2	CASSPLNRDQRSVGELFF
11	TRBV2	CASLATDTQYF
15	TRBV29-1	CSVRGGVKSGEKLFF
15	TRBV6-1	CASSGRQVVNTEAFF
16	TRBV12-3/TRBV12-4	CASSFGTSGRGGEQYF
15	TRBV24-1	CATSDVTSGKETQYF
15	TRBV9	CASSGSGMEQETQYF
19	TRBV4-3	CASSQRSLSRGSNTGELFF
17	TRBV6-5	CASSSTLAGASTDTQYF
12	TRBV2	CASLADYNEQFF
15	TRBV20-1	CSARSPSGGTDTQYF
14	TRBV3-1	CASNQGQSQETQYF
14	TRBV18	CASSSLEGGNEQFF
13	TRBV7-9	CASSGTYNEKLFF
16	TRBV9	CASTLKRGARGNTIYF
14	TRBV20-1	CSARLAGGFGEQYF
14	TRBV6-1	CASSRQVAYYEQYF
14	TRBV10-3	CAISEGRNSIEAFF
17	TRBV29-1	CSVAGLQGAWMDTEAFF
14	TRBV12-3/TRBV12-4	CASSLGGAAYGYTF
11	TRBV20-1	CSAPSPYEQFF
15	TRBV7-2	CASSVRGGLNNEQFF
15	TRBV2	CASMSGTSGTETQYF
14	TRBV12-3/TRBV12-4	CASSQGLAGVTQFF
14	TRBV7-9	CASSDSRRATEAFF
13	TRBV3-1	CASSQGRGTGYTF
15	TRBV5-1	CASSLGEGIDQPQHF
16	TRBV5-1	CASSYQGGLANEKLFF
15	TRBV3-1	CASSQGSGTQETQYF